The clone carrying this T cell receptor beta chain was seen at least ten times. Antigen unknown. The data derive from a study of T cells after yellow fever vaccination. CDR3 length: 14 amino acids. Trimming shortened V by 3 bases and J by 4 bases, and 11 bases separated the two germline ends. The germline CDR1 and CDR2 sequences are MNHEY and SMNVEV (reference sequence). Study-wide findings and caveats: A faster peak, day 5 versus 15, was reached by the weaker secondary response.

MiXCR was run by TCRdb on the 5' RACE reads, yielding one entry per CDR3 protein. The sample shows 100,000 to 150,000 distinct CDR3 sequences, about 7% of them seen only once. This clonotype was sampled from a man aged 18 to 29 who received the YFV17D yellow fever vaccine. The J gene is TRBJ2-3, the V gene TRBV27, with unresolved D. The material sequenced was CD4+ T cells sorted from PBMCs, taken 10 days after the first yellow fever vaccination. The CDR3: CASSFYLEPDTQYF. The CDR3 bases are TGTGCCAGCAGTTTTTACTTGGAGCCAGATACGCAGTATTTT.